These T cell receptor beta chains were read from a single sample in a study of T cells after yellow fever vaccination. From the 5' RACE reads, TCRdb called clonotypes with MiXCR, one entry per CDR3 protein. The repertoire includes approximately 550,000 distinct CDR3 sequences, about a fifth of them detected once, and roughly an eighth sits in the top ten. The input for sequencing was PBMCs, taken 15 days after the yellow fever booster vaccination. These receptors all stem from a man aged 25-40 years who received the YFV17D yellow fever vaccine. Both conserved end residues are part of each CDR3. D genes are given only for firm matches. Size is omitted from some rows. Given values are once, few, many or a class for expanded clones.

DNA: TGCGCCAGCAGCTTTGGCACCTACAATGAGCAGTTCTTC
CDR3: CASSFGTYNEQFF
size: NA
D: NA
V: TRBV7-2
J: TRBJ2-1

DNA: TGTGCCAGCAGCCAAGTGGACAGGGGGCTCGAGCAGTACTTC
CDR3: CASSQVDRGLEQYF
size: NA
D: TRBD1
V: TRBV14
J: TRBJ2-7

DNA: TGTGCCAGCAGTCCGCTCATGAGGTTCTCCCGGGACACTGAAGCTTTCTTT
CDR3: CASSPLMRFSRDTEAFF
size: few
D: NA
V: TRBV28
J: TRBJ1-1

DNA: TGCGCCAGCAGCTCTGGAGATGGTTTCGGGGAGCTGTTTTTT
CDR3: CASSSGDGFGELFF
size: few
D: NA
V: TRBV5-1
J: TRBJ2-2

DNA: TGCAGTGTCCCCGGACTAGGCGGAGAGACCCAGTACTTC
CDR3: CSVPGLGGETQYF
size: NA
D: TRBD2
V: TRBV20-1
J: TRBJ2-5

DNA: TGTGCCAGCAGGATAGCGGGAGGAATCTACAATGAGCAGTTCTTC
CDR3: CASRIAGGIYNEQFF
size: few
D: TRBD2
V: TRBV2
J: TRBJ2-1

DNA: TGTGCCAGCAGTTACCGAGCAGTCCAAGAGACGCAGTACTTC
CDR3: CASSYRAVQETQYF
size: NA
D: NA
V: TRBV6-5
J: TRBJ2-5

DNA: TGCAGTGCTACAGACAGGGTCGGGTTTCGGGATGAGCAGTTCTTC
CDR3: CSATDRVGFRDEQFF
size: few
D: TRBD1
V: TRBV20-1
J: TRBJ2-1

DNA: TGTGCCAGCAGCCTAGGACTCGGAGAAAAACTGTTTTTT
CDR3: CASSLGLGEKLFF
size: NA
D: NA
V: TRBV7-3
J: TRBJ1-4

DNA: TGCGCCAGCAGCTTGGTACCTAGCGGGAGATACTACGAGCAGTACTTC
CDR3: CASSLVPSGRYYEQYF
size: few
D: TRBD2
V: TRBV5-1
J: TRBJ2-7

DNA: TGTGCCACCAGCTGGGACGCTGAGCAGTTCTTC
CDR3: CATSWDAEQFF
size: few
D: NA
V: TRBV15
J: TRBJ2-1

DNA: TGTGCCAGCTCACCACCCAACTCTGGAAACACCATATATTTT
CDR3: CASSPPNSGNTIYF
size: NA
D: NA
V: TRBV18
J: TRBJ1-3

DNA: TGCAGTGCTAGGTCAGCGGGAGTGGCCCACAATGAGCAGTTCTTC
CDR3: CSARSAGVAHNEQFF
size: many
D: TRBD2
V: TRBV20-1
J: TRBJ2-1

DNA: TGTGCCAGCAGCTTGACAGGGGTCTACAATGAGCAGTTCTTC
CDR3: CASSLTGVYNEQFF
size: few
D: TRBD1
V: TRBV11-2
J: TRBJ2-1

DNA: TGTGCCATCGGACTAGCGGGAGAGGTCGGCACAGATACGCAGTATTTT
CDR3: CAIGLAGEVGTDTQYF
size: NA
D: TRBD2
V: TRBV10-3
J: TRBJ2-3

DNA: TGTGCCAGCAGTCCAGAGACGGTAGCCAAAAACATTCAGTACTTC
CDR3: CASSPETVAKNIQYF
size: many
D: NA
V: TRBV5-5
J: TRBJ2-4

DNA: TGTGCCAGCAGTTCTGAGGGGTTCGGCAAAAACATTCAGTACTTC
CDR3: CASSSEGFGKNIQYF
size: NA
D: NA
V: TRBV6-5
J: TRBJ2-4

DNA: TGTGCCATTCCGGACACTGAAGCTTTCTTT
CDR3: CAIPDTEAFF
size: few
D: NA
V: TRBV7-2
J: TRBJ1-1

DNA: TGCAGCGTCCAAAGCTCCGGGGAGCTGTTTTTT
CDR3: CSVQSSGELFF
size: NA
D: NA
V: TRBV29-1
J: TRBJ2-2

DNA: TGCGCCAGCAGCTGGACAGGGGGCGATACGCAGTATTTT
CDR3: CASSWTGGDTQYF
size: NA
D: TRBD1
V: TRBV5-1
J: TRBJ2-3

DNA: TGTGCCAGCAGCCTTGGTGGAGATCTCGAGCAGTACTTC
CDR3: CASSLGGDLEQYF
size: NA
D: NA
V: TRBV7-3
J: TRBJ2-7

DNA: TGTGCCAGCAGCCCCGGGACAGAGCATGGCTACACCTTC
CDR3: CASSPGTEHGYTF
size: NA
D: TRBD1
V: TRBV12-3/TRBV12-4
J: TRBJ1-2

DNA: TGTGCCAGCAGGGCCCCGACTAGCGGGAGATCCGGGGAGCTGTTTTTT
CDR3: CASRAPTSGRSGELFF
size: few
D: TRBD2
V: TRBV12-3/TRBV12-4
J: TRBJ2-2

DNA: TGTGCCACCGGACAGGGAGACAATGAGCAGTTCTTC
CDR3: CATGQGDNEQFF
size: few
D: TRBD1
V: TRBV10-3
J: TRBJ2-1

DNA: TGTGCCTGGAGTGTAATTGGAGATACGCAGTATTTT
CDR3: CAWSVIGDTQYF
size: NA
D: NA
V: TRBV30
J: TRBJ2-3

DNA: TGTGCCAGCAGCATCACGACAGGGGGTGGCTACACCTTC
CDR3: CASSITTGGGYTF
size: few
D: TRBD1
V: TRBV7-2
J: TRBJ1-2

DNA: TGTGCCAGCAGTTCCCTTGGGGCGTTGAACACCGGGGAGCTGTTTTTT
CDR3: CASSSLGALNTGELFF
size: few
D: NA
V: TRBV12-3/TRBV12-4
J: TRBJ2-2

DNA: TGTGCCTGGAGTACAGGGTTGTCTGGGGCCAACGTCCTGACTTTC
CDR3: CAWSTGLSGANVLTF
size: NA
D: NA
V: TRBV30
J: TRBJ2-6

DNA: TGTGCCAGCAGTTTATTGGGGACTAGCGGCTACGAGCAGTACTTC
CDR3: CASSLLGTSGYEQYF
size: NA
D: TRBD2
V: TRBV28
J: TRBJ2-7

DNA: TGTGCCAGCAGCGTAGCTGGCGGGACCTACAATGAGCAGTTCTTC
CDR3: CASSVAGGTYNEQFF
size: NA
D: NA
V: TRBV9
J: TRBJ2-1

DNA: TGTGCCAGCAGCTCCAACTCAGGGGGCAATGAAGAAAAACTGTTTTTT
CDR3: CASSSNSGGNEEKLFF
size: few
D: TRBD1
V: TRBV7-2
J: TRBJ1-4

DNA: TGCGCCAGCAGCTTGGTGCTAGCGGGAGGGTACGAGCAGTACTTC
CDR3: CASSLVLAGGYEQYF
size: few
D: TRBD2
V: TRBV5-1
J: TRBJ2-7

DNA: TGTGCCATCGGAAAGGATCTACAGGACTACGAGCAGTACTTC
CDR3: CAIGKDLQDYEQYF
size: NA
D: NA
V: TRBV10-3
J: TRBJ2-7

DNA: TGTGCCAGCAACCTAGCGGGAGGGCTCCACGAGCAGTACTTC
CDR3: CASNLAGGLHEQYF
size: NA
D: TRBD2
V: TRBV14
J: TRBJ2-7

DNA: TGCAGCGTTTCGGGACTAGCGGGAGAGAATCCGAACATTCAGTACTTC
CDR3: CSVSGLAGENPNIQYF
size: NA
D: TRBD2
V: TRBV29-1
J: TRBJ2-4

DNA: TGTGCCAGTAGCCCCACAGGGTTCTCCTACAATGAGCAGTTCTTC
CDR3: CASSPTGFSYNEQFF
size: few
D: NA
V: TRBV19
J: TRBJ2-1

DNA: TGTGCCAGCAGTCTCTCCAGGGCTAACAATGAGCAGTTCTTC
CDR3: CASSLSRANNEQFF
size: NA
D: NA
V: TRBV2
J: TRBJ2-1

DNA: TGTGCCACCAGCCAGGGGAGGGCGGATGAAAAACTGTTTTTT
CDR3: CATSQGRADEKLFF
size: NA
D: NA
V: TRBV7-2
J: TRBJ1-4

DNA: TGCGCCAGCAGCCAAGACCGCGCCTATGGCTACACCTTC
CDR3: CASSQDRAYGYTF
size: NA
D: NA
V: TRBV4-3
J: TRBJ1-2

DNA: TGTGCCAGCAGTTCCCGACGTAGCGGGATCGACAAAAACATTCAGTACTTC
CDR3: CASSSRRSGIDKNIQYF
size: NA
D: TRBD2
V: TRBV6-5
J: TRBJ2-4

DNA: TGCAGCGCCGATCTGGCGGGACGCATGGGGGATGAGCAGTTCTTC
CDR3: CSADLAGRMGDEQFF
size: few
D: NA
V: TRBV29-1
J: TRBJ2-1

DNA: TGTGCCAGCTCACCCCAGGGGGGGCTCAAAGAGACCCAGTACTTC
CDR3: CASSPQGGLKETQYF
size: few
D: NA
V: TRBV18
J: TRBJ2-5

DNA: TGTGCCAGCAGATCCCGGGAGCCAGGGGCCTACGAGCAGTACTTC
CDR3: CASRSREPGAYEQYF
size: medium-sized
D: NA
V: TRBV2
J: TRBJ2-7

DNA: TGTGCCAGCAGCGTTAGCGGGATAGACTCAGATACGCAGTATTTT
CDR3: CASSVSGIDSDTQYF
size: few
D: TRBD2
V: TRBV9
J: TRBJ2-3

DNA: TGTGCCAGCAGCGTAGATCTGGGATACAATGAGCAGTTCTTC
CDR3: CASSVDLGYNEQFF
size: NA
D: NA
V: TRBV9
J: TRBJ2-1

DNA: TGTGCCAGCAGACGACTAGCAAGGGAAGAGACCCAGTACTTC
CDR3: CASRRLAREETQYF
size: NA
D: TRBD2
V: TRBV6-1
J: TRBJ2-5

DNA: TGCAGCGTTGTCAGGCGGACGAACACTGAAGCTTTCTTT
CDR3: CSVVRRTNTEAFF
size: NA
D: NA
V: TRBV29-1
J: TRBJ1-1

DNA: TGCAGCGTTGTGGGCGGGAGGAGCACCGGGGAGCTGTTTTTT
CDR3: CSVVGGRSTGELFF
size: few
D: TRBD2
V: TRBV29-1
J: TRBJ2-2

DNA: TGCAGTGCTACGCCTGAGACCTACGAGCAGTACTTC
CDR3: CSATPETYEQYF
size: NA
D: NA
V: TRBV20-1
J: TRBJ2-7

DNA: TGTGCCAGCAGTCCACCAGGGAGGTCCTTC
CDR3: CASSPPGRSF
size: few
D: NA
V: TRBV11-3
J: TRBJ1-2

DNA: TGTGCCAGCAGCCGTGGAGGACTTGGCGAGCAGTACTTC
CDR3: CASSRGGLGEQYF
size: NA
D: NA
V: TRBV7-9
J: TRBJ2-7

DNA: TGTGCCACCAGCAGAGGGGACCTACCCTCCCTCCACGAGCAGTACTTC
CDR3: CATSRGDLPSLHEQYF
size: NA
D: NA
V: TRBV15
J: TRBJ2-7

DNA: TGCGCCAGCAGCTCTTCGATAGCGGGAGGGTTCACAGATACGCAGTATTTT
CDR3: CASSSSIAGGFTDTQYF
size: NA
D: TRBD2
V: TRBV5-1
J: TRBJ2-3